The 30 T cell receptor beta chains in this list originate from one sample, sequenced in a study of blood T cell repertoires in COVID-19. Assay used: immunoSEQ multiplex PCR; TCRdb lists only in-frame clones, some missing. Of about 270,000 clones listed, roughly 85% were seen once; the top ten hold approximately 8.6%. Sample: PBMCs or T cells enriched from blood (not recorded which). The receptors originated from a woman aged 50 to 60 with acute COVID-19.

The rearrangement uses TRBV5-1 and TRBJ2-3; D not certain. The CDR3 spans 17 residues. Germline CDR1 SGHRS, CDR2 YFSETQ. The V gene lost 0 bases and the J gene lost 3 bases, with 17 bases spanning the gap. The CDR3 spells CASSLGFEHYVTDTQYF. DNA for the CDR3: TGCGCCAGCAGCTTGGGATTCGAGCACTACGTTACAGATACGCAGTATTTT.

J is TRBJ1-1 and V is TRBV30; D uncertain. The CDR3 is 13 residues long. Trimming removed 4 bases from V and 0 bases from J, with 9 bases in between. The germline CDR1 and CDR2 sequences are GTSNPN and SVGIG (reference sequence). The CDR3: CAWTRLMNTEAFF. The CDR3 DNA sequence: TGTGCCTGGACCAGGCTCATGAACACTGAAGCTTTCTTT.

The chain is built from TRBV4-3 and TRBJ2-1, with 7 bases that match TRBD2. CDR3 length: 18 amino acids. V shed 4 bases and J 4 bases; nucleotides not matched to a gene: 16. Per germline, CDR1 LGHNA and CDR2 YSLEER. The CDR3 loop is CASSRGEGRTEGYNEQFF. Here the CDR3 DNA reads TGCGCCAGCAGCCGCGGGGAGGGGCGGACCGAGGGTTACAATGAGCAGTTCTTC.

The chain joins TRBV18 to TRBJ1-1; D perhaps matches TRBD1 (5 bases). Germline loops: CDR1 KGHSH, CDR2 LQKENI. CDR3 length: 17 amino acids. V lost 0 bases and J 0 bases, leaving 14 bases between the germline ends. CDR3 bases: TGTGCCAGCTCACCACCGGGTAGGGGTGGGTTGAACACTGAAGCTTTCTTT. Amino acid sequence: CASSPPGRGGLNTEAFF. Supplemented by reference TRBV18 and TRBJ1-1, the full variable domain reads NAGVMQNPRHLVRRRGQEARLRCSPMKGHSHVYWYRQLPEEGLKFMVYLQKENIIDESGMPKERFSAEFPKEGPSILRIQQVVRGDSAAYFCASSPPGRGGLNTEAFFGQGTRLTVV.

CDR3 DNA: TGCGCCAGCAGCCCAGGACAGGGATCCAGCAATCAGCCCCAGCATTTT. Residues: CASSPGQGSSNQPQHF. The chain employs TRBV5-1 and TRBJ1-5, with 8 bases fitting TRBD1. Germline V lookup: CDR1 SGHRS, CDR2 YFSETQ. With 4 bases clipped from V and 1 base from J, the junction kept 7 bases outside the gene matches. This CDR3 is built from 16 residues.

The CDR3 loop is CASSPQGQNYGYTF. CDR3 coding DNA: TGTGCCAGCAGCCCACAGGGACAGAACTATGGCTACACCTTC. This chain uses TRBV27 with TRBJ1-2; 7 nucleotides match TRBD1. Unmatched junction bases numbered 6, after V lost 6 bases and J lost 2 bases. The germline CDR1 and CDR2 sequences are MNHEY and SMNVEV (reference sequence). The CDR3 has 14 amino acids.

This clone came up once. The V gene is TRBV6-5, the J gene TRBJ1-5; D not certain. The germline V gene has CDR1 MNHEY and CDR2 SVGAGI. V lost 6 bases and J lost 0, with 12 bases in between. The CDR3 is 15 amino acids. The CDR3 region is CASRPTPYSNQPQHF. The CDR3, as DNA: TGTGCCAGCAGACCTACGCCCTATAGCAATCAGCCCCAGCATTTT.

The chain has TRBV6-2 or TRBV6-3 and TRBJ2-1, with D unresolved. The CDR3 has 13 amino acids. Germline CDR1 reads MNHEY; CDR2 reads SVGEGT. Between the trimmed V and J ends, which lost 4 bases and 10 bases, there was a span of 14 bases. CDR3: CASSSARSGEQFF. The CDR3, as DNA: TGTGCCAGCAGTTCAGCGCGGTCCGGGGAGCAGTTCTTC.

The CDR3 DNA sequence: TGCGCCAGCAGCCAAGATGTAACAGGGAACCGTCAGCCCCAGCATTTT. Its translation is CASSQDVTGNRQPQHF. The chain has TRBV4-1 and TRBJ1-5; maybe TRBD1 (6 bases). Trimming took off 0 bases at V and 6 bases at J, with 15 bases between the two ends. CDR1 is MGHRA and CDR2 is YSYEKL in the germline V gene. This CDR3 contains 16 residues.

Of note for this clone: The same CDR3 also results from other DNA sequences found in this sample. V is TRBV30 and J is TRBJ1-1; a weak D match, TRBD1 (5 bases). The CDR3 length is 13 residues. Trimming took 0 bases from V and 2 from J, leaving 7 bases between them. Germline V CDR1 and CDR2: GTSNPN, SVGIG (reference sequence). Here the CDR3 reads CAWSVGGNTEAFF. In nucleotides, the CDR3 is TGTGCCTGGAGTGTGGGGGGTAACACTGAAGCTTTCTTT. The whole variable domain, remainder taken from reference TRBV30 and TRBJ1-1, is SQTIHQWPATLVQPVGSPLSLECTVEGTSNPNLYWYRQAAGRGLQLLFYSVGIGQISSEVPQNLSASRPQDRQFILSSKKLLLSDSGFYLCAWSVGGNTEAFFGQGTRLTVV.

The CDR3 bases are TGCGCCAGCAGCCTTGAGGACAGGACCGGTGGCTACACCTTC. Residues: CASSLEDRTGGYTF. The chain joins TRBV4-1 to TRBJ1-2; 7 nucleotides line up with TRBD1. Germline V CDR1 and CDR2: MGHRA, YSYEKL. V lost 4 bases to trimming and J lost 7 bases; unmatched junction nucleotides: 9. The CDR3 consists of 14 residues.

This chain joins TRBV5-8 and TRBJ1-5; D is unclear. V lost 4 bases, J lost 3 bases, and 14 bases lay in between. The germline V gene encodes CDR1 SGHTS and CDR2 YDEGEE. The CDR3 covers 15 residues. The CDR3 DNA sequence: TGTGCCAGCAGCCTTGAGGGCCTAATCAATCAGCCCCAGCATTTT. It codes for CASSLEGLINQPQHF. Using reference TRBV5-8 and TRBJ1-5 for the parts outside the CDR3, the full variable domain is EAGVTQSPTHLIKTRGQQATLRCSPISGHTSVYWYQQALGLGLQFLLWYDEGEERNRGNFPPRFSGRQFPNYSSELNVNALELEDSALYLCASSLEGLINQPQHFGDGTRLSIL.

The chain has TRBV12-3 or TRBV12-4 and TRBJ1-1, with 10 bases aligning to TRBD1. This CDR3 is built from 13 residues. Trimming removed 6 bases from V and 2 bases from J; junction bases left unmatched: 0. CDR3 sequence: CASRTGGNTEAFF. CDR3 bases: TGTGCCAGCAGGACAGGGGGCAACACTGAAGCTTTCTTT.

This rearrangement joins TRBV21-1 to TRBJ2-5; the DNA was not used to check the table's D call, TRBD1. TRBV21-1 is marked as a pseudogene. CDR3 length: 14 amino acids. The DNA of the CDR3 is TGTGCCAGCACCGGCAGGGGGCGCGCGGAGACCCAGTACTTC. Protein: CASTGRGRAETQYF.

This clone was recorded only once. CDR3 nucleotides: TGTGCCAGCTCACCGGGACAGGGAGGGGGCAATGAGCAGTTCTTC. It yields the protein CASSPGQGGGNEQFF. This chain links TRBV18 with TRBJ2-1; 9 bases match TRBD1. The trim removed 3 bases at V and 6 bases at J, leaving 6 bases unmatched. Per germline, CDR1 KGHSH and CDR2 LQKENI. The CDR3 runs 15 residues.

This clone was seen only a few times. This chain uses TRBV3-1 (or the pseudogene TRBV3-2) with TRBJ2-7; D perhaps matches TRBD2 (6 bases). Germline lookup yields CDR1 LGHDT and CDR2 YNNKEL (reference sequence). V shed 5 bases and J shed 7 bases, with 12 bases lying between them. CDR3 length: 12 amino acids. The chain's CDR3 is CASSGGGREQYF. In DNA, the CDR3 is TGTGCCAGCAGCGGGGGAGGAAGGGAGCAGTACTTC.

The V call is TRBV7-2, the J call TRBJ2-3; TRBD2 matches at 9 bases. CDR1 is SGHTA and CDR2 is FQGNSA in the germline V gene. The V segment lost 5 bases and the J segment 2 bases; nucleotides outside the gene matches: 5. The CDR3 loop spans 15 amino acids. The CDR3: CASSEGGRVTDTQYF. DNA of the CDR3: TGTGCCAGCAGCGAAGGCGGGAGGGTCACAGATACGCAGTATTTT.

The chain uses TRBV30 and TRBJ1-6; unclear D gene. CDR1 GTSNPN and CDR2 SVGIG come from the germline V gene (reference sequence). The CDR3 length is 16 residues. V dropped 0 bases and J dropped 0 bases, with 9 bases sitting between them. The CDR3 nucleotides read TGTGCCTGGAGTGTAAGACGGAGCTCCTATAATTCACCCCTCCACTTT. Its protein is CAWSVRRSSYNSPLHF.

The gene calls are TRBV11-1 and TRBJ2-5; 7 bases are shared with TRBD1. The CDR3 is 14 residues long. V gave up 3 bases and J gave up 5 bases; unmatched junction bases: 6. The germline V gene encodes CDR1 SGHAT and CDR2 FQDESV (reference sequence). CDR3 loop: CASSLTGSKETQYF. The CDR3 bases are TGTGCCAGCAGCTTGACAGGGTCCAAGGAGACCCAGTACTTC.

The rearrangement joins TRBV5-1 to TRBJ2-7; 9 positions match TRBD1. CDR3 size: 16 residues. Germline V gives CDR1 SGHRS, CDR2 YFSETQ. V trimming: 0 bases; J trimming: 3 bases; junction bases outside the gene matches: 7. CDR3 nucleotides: TGCGCCAGCAGCTTGGCCCCGGGACAGGGTATCTACGAGCAGTACTTC. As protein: CASSLAPGQGIYEQYF.

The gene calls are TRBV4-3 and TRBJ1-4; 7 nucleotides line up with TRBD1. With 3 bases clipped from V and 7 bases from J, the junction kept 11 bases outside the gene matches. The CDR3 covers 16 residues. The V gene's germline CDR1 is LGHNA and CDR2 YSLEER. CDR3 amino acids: CASSQGVQGLSEKLFF. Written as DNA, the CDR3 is TGCGCCAGCAGCCAGGGCGTACAGGGGTTGAGTGAAAAACTGTTTTTT.

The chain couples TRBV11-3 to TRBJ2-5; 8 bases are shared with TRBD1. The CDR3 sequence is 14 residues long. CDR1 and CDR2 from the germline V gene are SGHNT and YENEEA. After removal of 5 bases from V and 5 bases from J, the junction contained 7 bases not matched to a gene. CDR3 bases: TGTGCCAGCAGCCTCGGACAGGGTGGGGAGACCCAGTACTTC. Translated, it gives CASSLGQGGETQYF.

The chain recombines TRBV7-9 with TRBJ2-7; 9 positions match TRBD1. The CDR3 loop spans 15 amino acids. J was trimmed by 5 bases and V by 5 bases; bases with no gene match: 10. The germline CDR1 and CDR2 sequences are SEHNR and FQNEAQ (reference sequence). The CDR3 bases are TGTGCCAGCAGCCTTTGGGACAGGGTGATCAACGAGCAGTACTTC. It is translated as CASSLWDRVINEQYF.

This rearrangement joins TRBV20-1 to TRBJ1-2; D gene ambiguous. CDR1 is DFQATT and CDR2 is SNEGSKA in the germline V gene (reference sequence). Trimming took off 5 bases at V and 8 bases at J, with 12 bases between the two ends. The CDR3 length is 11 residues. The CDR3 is CSASENGGYTF. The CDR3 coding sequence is TGCAGTGCTTCCGAAAATGGCGGCTACACCTTC.

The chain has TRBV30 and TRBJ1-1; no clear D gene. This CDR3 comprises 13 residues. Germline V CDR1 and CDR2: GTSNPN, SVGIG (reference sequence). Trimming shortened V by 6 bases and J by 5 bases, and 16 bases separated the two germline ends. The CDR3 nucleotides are TGTGCCTGTAAGGTATGGAGGGAGACTGAAGCTTTCTTT. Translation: CACKVWRETEAFF.

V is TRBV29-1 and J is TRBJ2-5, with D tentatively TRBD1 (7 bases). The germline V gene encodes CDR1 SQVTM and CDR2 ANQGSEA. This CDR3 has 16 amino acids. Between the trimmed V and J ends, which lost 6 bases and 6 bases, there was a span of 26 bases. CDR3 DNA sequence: TGCAGCGTCGATACTCCGGACAGGTCGCGGGGACAGACCCAGTACTTC. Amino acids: CSVDTPDRSRGQTQYF.

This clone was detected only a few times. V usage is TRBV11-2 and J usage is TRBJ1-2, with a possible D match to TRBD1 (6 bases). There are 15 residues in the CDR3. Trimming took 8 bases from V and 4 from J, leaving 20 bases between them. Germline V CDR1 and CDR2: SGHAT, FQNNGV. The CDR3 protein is CASGQGRGGSYGYTF. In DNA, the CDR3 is TGTGCCAGCGGCCAGGGCAGGGGAGGGAGCTATGGCTACACCTTC. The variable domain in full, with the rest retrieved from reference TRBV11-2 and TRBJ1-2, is EAGVAQSPRYKIIEKRQSVAFWCNPISGHATLYWYQQILGQGPKLLIQFQNNGVVDDSQLPKDRFSAERLKGVDSTLKIQPAKLEDSAVYLCASGQGRGGSYGYTFGSGTRLTVV.

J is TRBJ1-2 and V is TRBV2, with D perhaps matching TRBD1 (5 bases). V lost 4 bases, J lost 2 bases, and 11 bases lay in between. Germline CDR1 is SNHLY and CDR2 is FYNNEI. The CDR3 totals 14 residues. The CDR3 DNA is TGTGCCAGCAGTGGGCGGGGGTGGAACTATGGCTACACCTTC. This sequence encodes CASSGRGWNYGYTF. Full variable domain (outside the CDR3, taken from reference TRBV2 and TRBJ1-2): EPEVTQTPSHQVTQMGQEVILRCVPISNHLYFYWYRQILGQKVEFLVSFYNNEISEKSEIFDDQFSVERPDGSNFTLKIRSTKLEDSAMYFCASSGRGWNYGYTFGSGTRLTVV.

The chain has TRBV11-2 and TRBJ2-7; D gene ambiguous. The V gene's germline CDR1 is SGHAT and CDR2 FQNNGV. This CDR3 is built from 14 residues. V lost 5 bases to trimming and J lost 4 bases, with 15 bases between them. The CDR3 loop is CASSPTTIPYEQYF. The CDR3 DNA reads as TGTGCCAGCAGCCCGACGACAATCCCATACGAGCAGTACTTC.

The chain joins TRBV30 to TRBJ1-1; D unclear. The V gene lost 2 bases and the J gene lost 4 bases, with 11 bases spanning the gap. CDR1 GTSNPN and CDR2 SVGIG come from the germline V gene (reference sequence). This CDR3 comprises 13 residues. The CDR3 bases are TGTGCCTGGAGTAGAGCCGGAGGCACTGAAGCTTTCTTT. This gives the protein CAWSRAGGTEAFF.